This T cell receptor beta chain was captured by sequencing in a study of blood T cell repertoires in COVID-19 (dated by TCRdb to 2020 to 2022). Some background on the complete study: Collaborator samples came from the United States, Italy and Spain and covered acute and convalescent phases of COVID-19. Where HLA class I and class II types were available, the types were taken from metadata supplied by the sample provider, not from assay-based typing. Deeply sampled blood TCRbeta repertoires from subjects exposed to, actively infected with, or recovered from COVID-19 were included in the dataset. The samples were drawn from the first 160 participants of the ongoing ImmuneRACE study and from 950 to 1,500 subjects provided by 6 global collaborators. Nearly every sample came with metadata listing a de-identified subject ID, COVID-19 status, age in years and sex. The material from the prospective study consisted of cDNA or gDNA derived from T cells, B-cell-depleted T cells, or PBMCs. The repertoires were released in a freely available public database meant as a resource for research on the immune response to SARS-CoV-2. Summary of the overall study and its limitations: Clinical and demographic metadata were provided uncurated, with the amount varying by source and participant.

TCRbeta CDR3 regions were amplified from genomic DNA by means of the immunoSEQ Assay, a bias-controlled multiplex PCR. On the authors' methods: Nucleated cell counts per sample were estimated from amplification of reference gene primers within the assay. To quantify the absolute abundance of each unique TCRbeta CDR3 rearrangement, sequence reads were collapsed and filtered. For each sample, productive Simpson clonality was calculated by taking the square root of Simpson's diversity index across productive rearrangements. TCRdb holds this immuneACCESS table with in-frame rearrangements only. Some clones are missing; in checked studies, unresolved V genes explain under half, and the rest has no known cause. V, J and clone size are taken as reported in that table, and D and trimming were inferred from the DNA itself. The sample records roughly 40,000 clones, about 88% of which are singletons. Together, the top ten hold less than 3% of the sample.

There are 14 amino acids in the CDR3, from cysteine to phenylalanine inclusive. The sequence is cut down to CDR3 DNA, 42 bases in frame from base 1. Reading the germline V gene gives CDR1 MNHEY and CDR2 SVGAGI. Relative to germline, V is missing 4 bases and J is missing 6 bases, with 6 bases of the junction outside any gene match. This clone was detected once. Its antigen specificity is not known. No clone much larger than this one lies a single base away; base qualities are absent. Collaborating institutions collected whole blood in K2EDTA tubes following their own protocols. For TCRbeta analysis, collaborators shipped samples in one of three forms: frozen whole blood, isolated PBMCs, or DNA extracted from either of those sample types.

This TCR came from a human donor in a cohort sampled during active COVID-19. The material sequenced was peripheral blood. The chain employs TRBV6-5 and TRBJ1-5, and 7 junctional nucleotides match TRBD1. The sequenced DNA: TGTGCCAGCAGTTCAGGGGGTGGGAGTCAGCCCCAGCATTTT. It codes for CASSSGGGSQPQHF.